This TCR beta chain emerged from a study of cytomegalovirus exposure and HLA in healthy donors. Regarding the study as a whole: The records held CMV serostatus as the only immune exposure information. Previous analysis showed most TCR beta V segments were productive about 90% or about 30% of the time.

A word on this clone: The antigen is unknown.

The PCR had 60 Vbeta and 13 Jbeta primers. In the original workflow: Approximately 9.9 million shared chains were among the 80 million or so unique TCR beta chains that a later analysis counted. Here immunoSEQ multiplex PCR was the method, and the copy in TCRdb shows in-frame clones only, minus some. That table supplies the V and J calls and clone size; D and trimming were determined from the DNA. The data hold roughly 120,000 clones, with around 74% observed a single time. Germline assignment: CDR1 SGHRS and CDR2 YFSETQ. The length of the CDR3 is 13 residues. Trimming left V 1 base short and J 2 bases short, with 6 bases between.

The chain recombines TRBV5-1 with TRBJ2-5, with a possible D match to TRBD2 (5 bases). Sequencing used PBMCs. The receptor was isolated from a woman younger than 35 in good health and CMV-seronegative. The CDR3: CASSLRGQETQYF. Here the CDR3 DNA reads TGCGCCAGCAGCTTGCGGGGTCAAGAGACCCAGTACTTC.